This entry features one T cell receptor (beta chain) sequence. Its antigen is not known. These data come from a study of T cell responses to AZD1222 COVID-19 vaccine. Study-wide findings and caveats: A mostly white British donor set with more females was recruited, and clonal diversity was possibly underestimated. Researchers report vaccine-associated CD4 TCRs spanning spike, with dominance at 160-218 and 743-854. Targeting of unmutated variant regions was reportedly seen in nearly half of spike-specific TCRs. Repertoire sampling happened only post peak T cell response.

Some clones are missing from TCRdb's copy, which holds only in-frame ones; the method was immunoSEQ multiplex PCR. The repertoire holds under 150,000 clones, with about 92% as singletons. Trimming stripped 5 bases from V and 4 bases from J, with 23 bases between. From germline, CDR1 is SGHTA and CDR2 FQGNSA. This CDR3 spans 17 amino acids. This TCR was sampled from an adult in good health. The chain has TRBV7-2 and TRBJ2-5; possibly TRBD2 for D (5 bases). Source: peripheral blood, taken on day 0 of AZD1222 vaccination. CDR3 in amino acids: CASSRTRAAGRVETQYF. CDR3 nucleotides: TGTGCCAGCAGCCGGACGAGGGCAGCCGGGCGGGTAGAGACCCAGTACTTC. Combining the CDR3 with reference TRBV7-2 and TRBJ2-5 gives the whole variable domain GAGVSQSPSNKVTEKGKDVELRCDPISGHTALYWYRQSLGQGLEFLIYFQGNSAPDKSGLPSDRFSAERTGGSVSTLTIQRTQQEDSAVYLCASSRTRAAGRVETQYFGPGTRLLVL.